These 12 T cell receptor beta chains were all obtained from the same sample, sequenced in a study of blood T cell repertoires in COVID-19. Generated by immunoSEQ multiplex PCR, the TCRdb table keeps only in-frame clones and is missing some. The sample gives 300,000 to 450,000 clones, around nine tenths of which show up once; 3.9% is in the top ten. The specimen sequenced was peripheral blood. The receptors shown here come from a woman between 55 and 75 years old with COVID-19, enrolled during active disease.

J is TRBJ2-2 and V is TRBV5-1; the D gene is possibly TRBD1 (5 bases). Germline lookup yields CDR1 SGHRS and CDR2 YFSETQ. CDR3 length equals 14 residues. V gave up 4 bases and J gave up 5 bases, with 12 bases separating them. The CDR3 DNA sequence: TGCGCCAGCAGCCCTCAGGGTGGGACCGGGGAGCTGTTTTTT. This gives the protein CASSPQGGTGELFF.

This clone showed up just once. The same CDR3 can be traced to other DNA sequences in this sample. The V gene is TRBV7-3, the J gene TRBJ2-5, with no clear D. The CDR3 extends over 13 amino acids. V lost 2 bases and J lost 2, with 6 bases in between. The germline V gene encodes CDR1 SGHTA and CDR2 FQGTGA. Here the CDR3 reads CASSLGLQETQYF. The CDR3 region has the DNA TGTGCCAGCAGCTTAGGGCTTCAAGAGACCCAGTACTTC.

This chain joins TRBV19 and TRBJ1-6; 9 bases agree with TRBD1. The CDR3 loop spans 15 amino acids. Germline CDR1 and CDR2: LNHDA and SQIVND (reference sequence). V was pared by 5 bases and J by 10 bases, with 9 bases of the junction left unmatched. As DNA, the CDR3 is TGTGCCAGTAGTCCAGCCGGGACAGGGAAGTCACCCCTCCACTTT. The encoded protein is CASSPAGTGKSPLHF.

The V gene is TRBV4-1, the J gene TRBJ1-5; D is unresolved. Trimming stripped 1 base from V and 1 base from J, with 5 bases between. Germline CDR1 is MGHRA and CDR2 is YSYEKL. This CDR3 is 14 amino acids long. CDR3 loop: CASSQGVSNQPQHF. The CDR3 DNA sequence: TGCGCCAGCAGCCAAGGAGTAAGCAATCAGCCCCAGCATTTT.

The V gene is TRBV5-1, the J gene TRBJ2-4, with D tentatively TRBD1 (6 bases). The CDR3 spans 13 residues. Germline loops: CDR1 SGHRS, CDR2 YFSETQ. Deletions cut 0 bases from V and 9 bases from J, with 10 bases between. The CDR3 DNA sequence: TGCGCCAGCAGCTTGGCGGGACAAAGCATTCAGTACTTC. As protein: CASSLAGQSIQYF.

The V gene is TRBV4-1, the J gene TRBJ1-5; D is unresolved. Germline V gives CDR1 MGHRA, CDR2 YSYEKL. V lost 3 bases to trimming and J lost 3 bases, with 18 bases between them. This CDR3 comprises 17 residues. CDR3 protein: CASSHPWADTTNQPQHF. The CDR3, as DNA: TGCGCCAGCAGCCACCCATGGGCTGACACAACCAATCAGCCCCAGCATTTT.

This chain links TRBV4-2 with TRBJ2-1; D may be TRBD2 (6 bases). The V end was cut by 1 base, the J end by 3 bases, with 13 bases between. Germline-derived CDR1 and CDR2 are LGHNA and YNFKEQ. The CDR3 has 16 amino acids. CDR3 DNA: TGTGCCAGCAGCCAAGGGGACGGGGGAAACTACAATGAGCAGTTCTTC. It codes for CASSQGDGGNYNEQFF.

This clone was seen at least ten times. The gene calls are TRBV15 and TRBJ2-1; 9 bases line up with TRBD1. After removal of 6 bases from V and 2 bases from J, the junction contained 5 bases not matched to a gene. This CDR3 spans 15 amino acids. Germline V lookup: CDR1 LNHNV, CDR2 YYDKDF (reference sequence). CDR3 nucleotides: TGTGCCACCAGATGGGACAGGGCTGCCTACAATGAGCAGTTCTTC. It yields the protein CATRWDRAAYNEQFF.

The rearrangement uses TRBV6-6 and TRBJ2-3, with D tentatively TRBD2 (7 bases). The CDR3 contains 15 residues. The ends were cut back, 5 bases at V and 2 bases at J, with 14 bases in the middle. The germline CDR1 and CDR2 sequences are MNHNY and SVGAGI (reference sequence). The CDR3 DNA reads TGTGCCAGCAGTGACGGGGGGCAAATCACAGATACGCAGTATTTT. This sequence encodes CASSDGGQITDTQYF.

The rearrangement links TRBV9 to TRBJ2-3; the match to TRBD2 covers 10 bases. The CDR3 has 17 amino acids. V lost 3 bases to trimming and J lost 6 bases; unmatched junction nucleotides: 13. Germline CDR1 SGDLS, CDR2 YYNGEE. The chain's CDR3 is CASSAKTLAGVPDTQYF. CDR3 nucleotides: TGTGCCAGCAGCGCGAAGACCCTAGCGGGGGTCCCGGATACGCAGTATTTT. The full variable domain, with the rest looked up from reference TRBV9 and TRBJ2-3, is DSGVTQTPKHLITATGQRVTLRCSPRSGDLSVYWYQQSLDQGLQFLIQYYNGEERAKGNILERFSAQQFPDLHSELNLSSLELGDSALYFCASSAKTLAGVPDTQYFGPGTRLTVL.

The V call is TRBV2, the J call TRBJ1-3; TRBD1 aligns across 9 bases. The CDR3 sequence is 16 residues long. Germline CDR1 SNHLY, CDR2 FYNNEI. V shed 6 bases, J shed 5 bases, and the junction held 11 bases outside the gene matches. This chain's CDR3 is CASRRTGDESRNTIYF. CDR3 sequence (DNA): TGTGCCAGCAGGAGGACAGGGGATGAGTCACGAAACACCATATATTTT.

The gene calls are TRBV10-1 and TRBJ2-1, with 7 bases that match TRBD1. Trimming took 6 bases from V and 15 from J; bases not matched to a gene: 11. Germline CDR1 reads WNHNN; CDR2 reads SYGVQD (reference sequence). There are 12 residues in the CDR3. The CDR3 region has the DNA TGCGCCAGCAGATCTCAGACAGGGCATCTGTTCTTC. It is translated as CASRSQTGHLFF.